Listed below are T cell receptor beta chains from one sample, sequenced in a study of brain T cells in children with intractable seizures. The data were produced by immunoSEQ multiplex PCR, yet TCRdb's version contains in-frame clones alone and is incomplete. Of 95,000 to 120,000 clones listed, 90% to 95% are singletons. Sequencing was performed on peripheral blood, taken at surgery. These receptors originate from a boy younger than two with hemimegalencephaly and intractable seizures. Each CDR3 is given with its conserved first and last residue. Fields, in order: J gene, D gene, V gene, CDR3 protein. A D gene is named only where the DNA matches it firmly.

>TRBJ2-3|TRBD1|TRBV27
CASTTGGHWDTQYF
>TRBJ2-2|TRBD1|TRBV6-4
CASSDPIGTGGTGELFF
>TRBJ2-7|NA|TRBV15
CATSRVKGSGTSYEQYF
>TRBJ1-6|NA|TRBV4-3
CASSHGTGSSPLHF
>TRBJ2-2|NA|TRBV28
CASSSIILSTGELFF
>TRBJ2-3|NA|TRBV19
CASSPPYDTQYF
>TRBJ1-2|TRBD1|TRBV6-5
CASRSGQGNYGYTF
>TRBJ1-5|NA|TRBV19
CASSIARASQPQHF
>TRBJ1-1|NA|TRBV27
CASSPWTEGLNTEAFF
>TRBJ1-4|NA|TRBV27
CASSPLAPNEKLFF
>TRBJ2-1|TRBD1|TRBV5-1
CASGRDGTGGNEQFF
>TRBJ2-7|TRBD2|TRBV11-2
CASSPRRGGRTPSYEQYF
>TRBJ2-2|NA|TRBV30
CAWSARGNTGELFF
>TRBJ2-7|TRBD1|TRBV5-6
CASSQGTDNTYEQYF
>TRBJ2-7|NA|TRBV7-8
CASGRGTSSYEQYF
>TRBJ1-2|NA|TRBV28
CASSLGGGAYLYGYTF
>TRBJ2-1|NA|TRBV5-1
CASRDFYNEQFF
>TRBJ1-2|TRBD1|TRBV5-6
CASRAGQGGDYGYTF
>TRBJ2-3|TRBD1|TRBV7-2
CASSSKDRYTDTQYF
>TRBJ1-5|NA|TRBV19
CASSIEVGNQPQHF
>TRBJ1-2|TRBD1|TRBV5-6
CASSPQSRTGRYGYTF
>TRBJ2-2|NA|TRBV5-3
CARSSKGGGQAVPGELFF
>TRBJ1-5|TRBD1|TRBV19
CASQTGEGNQPQHF
>TRBJ1-4|NA|TRBV4-1
CASSQPLYRKANEKLFF
>TRBJ2-1|NA|TRBV7-3
CASSLGSWHEQFF
>TRBJ2-7|TRBD2|TRBV15
CATSRGIGLAGSYEQYF
>TRBJ1-4|NA|TRBV28
CASSPRGRGEATNEKLFF
>TRBJ2-1|NA|TRBV2
CASSGSERTYNEQFF
>TRBJ2-7|NA|TRBV9
CASSVGEPAYEQYF
>TRBJ2-1|TRBD2|TRBV7-2
CASSLGLAGVYEQFF
>TRBJ1-5|NA|TRBV19
CASSLTEVWGQPQHF
>TRBJ1-1|NA|TRBV28
CASSLGGDTEAFF
>TRBJ1-5|NA|TRBV9
CASSVDNNQPQHF
>TRBJ1-4|NA|TRBV29-1
CSVRAKTNEKLFF
>TRBJ2-3|NA|TRBV12-3/TRBV12-4
CASKLSTDTQYF
>TRBJ2-7|TRBD1|TRBV28
CASSQWTGGRVDGFYEQYF
>TRBJ1-2|NA|TRBV5-5
CASSLLGDGRPYGYTF
>TRBJ2-2|NA|TRBV4-3
CASSQDRGGRINTGELFF
>TRBJ1-4|NA|TRBV6-5
CASLRATNEKLFF
>TRBJ1-2|TRBD1|TRBV7-8
CASSLAGTGGAYGYTF
>TRBJ2-3|NA|TRBV5-1
CASSLGFEATDTQYF
>TRBJ2-7|NA|TRBV29-1
CSVAPGGQFYEQYF